This passage covers 17 T cell receptor beta chains from one sample sequenced in a study of technical replicates of blood from several donors. Clones were read by immunoSEQ multiplex PCR, and TCRdb kept only the in-frame ones, dropping some. The profile shows 70,000 to 90,000 clones, just over 90% of them singletons. Sequenced input: T cells isolated from PBMCs. These receptors were obtained from a human donor in good health.

The rearrangement links TRBV7-3 to TRBJ1-1, with 7 bases that match TRBD1. The length of the CDR3 is 15 residues. The trim removed 5 bases at V and 4 bases at J, leaving 10 bases unmatched. From germline, CDR1 is SGHTA and CDR2 FQGTGA. This chain's CDR3 is CASSPEPGGSTEAFF. DNA for the CDR3: TGTGCCAGCAGCCCCGAACCAGGGGGGAGCACTGAAGCTTTCTTT.

The gene calls are TRBV29-1 and TRBJ1-1, with D possibly being TRBD1 (6 bases). Deletions cut 6 bases from V and 1 base from J, with 12 bases between. Per germline, CDR1 SQVTM and CDR2 ANQGSEA. There are 13 residues in the CDR3. The CDR3 sequence is CSVHRETNTEAFF. CDR3 nucleotides: TGCAGCGTCCACAGGGAGACGAACACTGAAGCTTTCTTT.

This chain links TRBV28 with TRBJ2-4; 14 bases are a match to TRBD2. The CDR3 is made up of 20 amino acids. Germline V gene sequence: CDR1 MDHEN, CDR2 SYDVKM. Trimming removed 4 bases from V and 1 base from J; junction bases left unmatched: 12. The CDR3 region has the DNA TGTGCCAGCAGTTCCCCCGGGACTAGCGGGAGTTTTGGTGCCAAAAACATTCAGTACTTC. Protein product: CASSSPGTSGSFGAKNIQYF.

This clone has just one count. The rearrangement joins TRBV29-1 to TRBJ1-1; 12 nucleotides line up with TRBD1. Germline V lookup: CDR1 SQVTM, CDR2 ANQGSEA. V gave up 1 base and J gave up 13 bases; unmatched junction bases: 10. The CDR3 runs to 14 residues. The CDR3: CSVEVSGTGGANFF. CDR3 DNA sequence: TGCAGCGTTGAAGTTTCGGGGACAGGGGGCGCAAATTTCTTT.

This rearrangement joins TRBV7-8 to TRBJ1-2; D is ambiguous. Germline CDR1 is SGHVS and CDR2 is FQNEAQ. The V end lost 5 bases, the J end lost 4 bases, and 11 bases lay between the germline ends. CDR3 size: 13 residues. CDR3: CASSPVEGYGYTF. The DNA for the CDR3 is TGTGCCAGCAGCCCCGTGGAGGGCTATGGCTACACCTTC.

Written as DNA, the CDR3 is TGTGCCATCAGTGAGTCAATCCCGGATAGCTCTAGCACAGATACGCAGTATTTT. This sequence encodes CAISESIPDSSSTDTQYF. The chain carries TRBV10-3 and TRBJ2-3; D remains ambiguous. This CDR3 is built from 18 residues. CDR1 is ENHRY and CDR2 is SYGVKD in the germline V gene. Trimming removed 0 bases from V and 0 bases from J, with 16 bases in between.

The chain couples TRBV12-5 to TRBJ2-2, with D tentatively TRBD2 (6 bases). Trimming cost V 2 bases and J 4 bases, with 8 bases left between them. The CDR3 is made up of 14 amino acids. The germline V gene has CDR1 LGHNT and CDR2 FRNRAP. CDR3 sequence reads: CASGLRGTTGELFF. The DNA for the CDR3 is TGTGCTAGTGGTTTGCGGGGGACCACCGGGGAGCTGTTTTTT.

This sequence joins TRBV9 and TRBJ1-5; possibly TRBD1 for D (5 bases). Trimming stripped 3 bases from V and 7 bases from J, with 17 bases between. The CDR3 length is 15 residues. From germline, CDR1 is SGDLS and CDR2 YYNGEE. CDR3 coding DNA: TGTGCCAGCAGCGCCCTCGCGGGGGGTGGCCAGCCCCAGCATTTT. Protein product: CASSALAGGGQPQHF.

Only one count was recorded for this clone. The J gene is TRBJ2-1, the V gene TRBV2, with 9 bases matching TRBD2. From germline, CDR1 is SNHLY and CDR2 FYNNEI. The CDR3 is made up of 15 amino acids. J lost 5 bases, V lost 2 bases, and 4 bases had no gene match. CDR3: CASSETLAGNNEQFF. CDR3 bases: TGTGCCAGCAGTGAAACCCTAGCGGGGAACAATGAGCAGTTCTTC.

The CDR3 nucleotides are TGTGCCAGCAGTTACGACGACAGCTCTGGAAACACCATATATTTT. Translating it yields CASSYDDSSGNTIYF. The chain combines TRBV6-5 with TRBJ1-3; the D gene is possibly TRBD1 (5 bases). CDR3 length: 15 residues. V was clipped by 2 bases and J by 0 bases, with 8 bases between them. The V gene's germline CDR1 is MNHEY and CDR2 SVGAGI.

The chain recombines TRBV19 with TRBJ2-7; TRBD1 might be the D (7 bases). CDR1 is LNHDA and CDR2 is SQIVND in the germline V gene (reference sequence). The CDR3 covers 14 residues. Trimming cost V 1 base and J 5 bases, with 12 bases left between them. CDR3 loop: CASSIGQGGDEQYF. The CDR3 DNA reads TGTGCCAGTAGTATAGGGCAGGGGGGCGACGAGCAGTACTTC.

The CDR3 bases are TGTGCCAGCAGCTCTCTGGGGGGGATCGGATACGAGCAGTACTTC. Translating gives CASSSLGGIGYEQYF. The chain joins TRBV5-8 to TRBJ2-7; 7 nucleotides agree with TRBD2. Losses at the gene ends were 3 bases for V and 4 bases for J; bases not matched to a gene: 10. CDR1 is SGHTS, CDR2 YDEGEE, per germline. The CDR3 extends over 15 amino acids.

The rearrangement joins TRBV5-1 to TRBJ2-7; 8 bases align to TRBD2. Trimming at V came to 4 bases and at J to 3 bases, leaving 12 bases not matched to a gene. The V gene's germline CDR1 is SGHRS and CDR2 YFSETQ. The length of the CDR3 is 16 residues. The CDR3, as DNA: TGCGCCAGCAGCACCCTGGGGGGGACTAGGAGCTACGAGCAGTACTTC. As protein: CASSTLGGTRSYEQYF.

This clone was detected only once. V gene TRBV6-5 combines with J gene TRBJ1-2; 7 positions agree with TRBD1. This CDR3 has 14 residues. The germline gives CDR1 MNHEY, CDR2 SVGAGI. Trimming removed 2 bases from V and 4 bases from J; junction bases left unmatched: 4. For the CDR3, the DNA is TGTGCCAGCAGTTACGGGACAGCTTCCTATGGCTACACCTTC. Translation gives CASSYGTASYGYTF.

The V gene is TRBV4-1, the J gene TRBJ2-7, with a possible D match to TRBD1 (5 bases). This CDR3 contains 13 residues. CDR1 MGHRA and CDR2 YSYEKL come from the germline V gene. Trimming shortened V by 0 bases and J by 6 bases, and 9 bases separated the two germline ends. CDR3 sequence reads: CASSQDRVAEQYF. The CDR3, as DNA: TGCGCCAGCAGCCAAGACAGGGTGGCCGAGCAGTACTTC.

The chain employs TRBV6-1 and TRBJ1-5; 8 nucleotides agree with TRBD1. V was clipped by 2 bases and J by 6 bases; unmatched bases: 3. CDR1 MNHNS and CDR2 SASEGT come from the germline V gene. The CDR3 contains 14 residues. DNA for the CDR3: TGTGCCAGCAGTGAACAGGGGGCGATTCAGCCCCAGCATTTT. This gives the protein CASSEQGAIQPQHF.

The rearrangement uses TRBV2 and TRBJ2-3; TRBD2 matches at 7 bases. The V gene end was trimmed by 7 bases and the J gene end by 2 bases; junction bases not matched to a gene: 6. Germline assignment: CDR1 SNHLY and CDR2 FYNNEI. The CDR3 sequence is 14 residues long. The CDR3 region has the DNA TGTGCCAGCAATGGCGGGGGATCCACAGATACGCAGTATTTT. Its protein is CASNGGGSTDTQYF.